Included here is one T cell receptor beta chain sequence, with context. These data originate in a study of blood T cell repertoires in COVID-19. About the study: Italy, Spain and the United States were the sources of the convalescent and acute COVID-19 samples.

Per germline, CDR1 MNHNY and CDR2 SVGAGI (reference sequence). The CDR3 consists of 17 residues. Trimming cost V 5 bases and J 8 bases; bases outside gene matches: 17. Assay used: immunoSEQ multiplex PCR; TCRdb lists only in-frame clones, some missing. The sample lists 290,000 or so clones; more than 85% were seen once. The material sequenced was peripheral blood. The source of this sequence is a man between 65 and 79 years old with acute or convalescent COVID-19. The rearrangement joins TRBV6-6 to TRBJ1-2; 10 bases are a match to TRBD1. Here the CDR3 DNA reads TGTGCCAGCAGTCGGAGACAGGGGGCGTCCATTCTTCGGGGCTACACCTTC. The encoded protein is CASSRRQGASILRGYTF.